The T cell receptor (beta chain) described here comes from a study of shared clonotypes between healthy human individuals. Study findings and constraints: What naive subsets generally showed was a larger estimated richness than memory subsets showed. Sampling covered blood only; tissue repertoires likely differ.

Partitioning of CD4+ cells yielded a CD45RA+ naive subset and a CD45RA-negative memory subset. On this clone: The antigen remains unidentified.

Several immunoSEQ 96-well plates shared each subset's DNA, each plate a replicate. The table came from immunoSEQ multiplex PCR; TCRdb's copy has only in-frame clones and leaves some out. The profile shows some 500,000 clones, about 96% of them singletons. The sample was naive CD4+ T cells sorted from blood. Specified subset: CD45RA+ positively selected. This sequence originates from a woman aged 25 to 45 in good health.

This CDR3 is CASSMGGVFEQYF. CDR3 nucleotide sequence: TGTGCCAGCAGTATGGGGGGGGTTTTCGAGCAGTACTTC. V gene TRBV28 combines with J gene TRBJ2-7; the match to TRBD2 covers 7 bases. CDR1 is MDHEN, CDR2 SYDVKM, per germline. This CDR3 spans 13 amino acids. V lost 5 bases and J lost 6; bases outside the gene matches: 7.